The rows below give T cell receptor beta chains drawn from one sample of a study of T cells in Graves' hyperthyroidism and ophthalmopathy. TCRdb re-called the multiplex PCR reads through MiXCR, storing one row per CDR3 protein. Found here are about 250,000 distinct CDR3 sequences, around 24% of them singletons; the top ten hold about 40%. The sequencing input was blood. The origin of the receptors is a woman aged 40 to 55 with Graves' ophthalmopathy. The CDR3 runs from the conserved cysteine through the conserved F or W. Fields, in order: clone size, D gene, J gene, V gene, CDR3 protein, CDR3 DNA. D genes are given only for firm matches. Clone size is given for some rows only: seen once, a few or many times, or a class if the clone is expanded.

abundance: many
d_gene: -
j_gene: TRBJ2-5
v_gene: TRBV28
CDR3aa: CASSFYNLGGETQYF
CDR3nt: TGTGCCAGCAGTTTCTACAACCTTGGGGGCGAGACCCAGTACTTC

abundance: -
d_gene: -
j_gene: TRBJ1-5
v_gene: TRBV2
CDR3aa: CASSMTGRNQPQHF
CDR3nt: TGTGCCAGCAGTATGACCGGACGGAATCAGCCCCAGCATTTT

abundance: once
d_gene: -
j_gene: TRBJ1-1
v_gene: TRBV11-2
CDR3aa: CASRPLVGPRGMGAFF
CDR3nt: TGTGCCAGCAGACCCTTAGTAGGGCCCAGGGGAATGGGAGCTTTCTTT

abundance: many
d_gene: TRBD2
j_gene: TRBJ2-7
v_gene: TRBV7-2
CDR3aa: CASRTSGIYEQYF
CDR3nt: TGTGCCAGCAGGACTAGCGGGATATACGAGCAGTACTTC

abundance: few
d_gene: TRBD2
j_gene: TRBJ2-7
v_gene: TRBV20-1
CDR3aa: CSARTQTSGSSYEQYF
CDR3nt: TGCAGTGCTAGAACCCAGACTAGCGGGAGCTCCTACGAGCAGTACTTC

abundance: -
d_gene: -
j_gene: TRBJ2-7
v_gene: TRBV28
CDR3aa: CATTEDSPYEQYF
CDR3nt: TGTGCCACCACGGAGGACAGTCCCTACGAGCAGTACTTC

abundance: many
d_gene: -
j_gene: TRBJ1-2
v_gene: TRBV29-1
CDR3aa: CSVERGYGYTF
CDR3nt: TGCAGCGTTGAAAGGGGCTATGGCTACACCTTC

abundance: -
d_gene: TRBD1
j_gene: TRBJ1-5
v_gene: TRBV6-2/TRBV6-3
CDR3aa: CASKETGRTQHF
CDR3nt: TGTGCCAGCAAGGAGACAGGGAGAACCCAGCATTTT

abundance: many
d_gene: -
j_gene: TRBJ2-7
v_gene: TRBV5-6
CDR3aa: CASSLEQGTPYEQYF
CDR3nt: TGTGCCAGCAGCTTGGAACAGGGCACCCCCTACGAGCAGTACTTC

abundance: many
d_gene: TRBD2
j_gene: TRBJ2-1
v_gene: TRBV19
CDR3aa: CASSSGRSYNEQFF
CDR3nt: TGTGCCAGTAGTAGCGGGAGGTCCTACAATGAGCAGTTCTTC